Included here is one TCR beta chain sequence, with context. Sequencing used immunoSEQ multiplex PCR; TCRdb keeps in-frame clones, though not all of them. Found here are over 150,000 clones, just under 90% of them singletons; the top ten hold under 13%. Germline CDR1 and CDR2: KGHDR and SFDVKD. This CDR3 region has 14 residues. With 2 bases removed from V and 6 bases from J, the gap between germline ends came to 9 bases. The record originates from a study of blood T cell repertoires in COVID-19. The gene calls are TRBV24-1 and TRBJ2-2, with D possibly matching TRBD1 (5 bases). This receptor was identified in a woman in her 70s with COVID-19, enrolled during active disease. The sample comprised peripheral blood. CDR3 nucleotides: TGTGCCACCAGTGATTGGAAGGGGCCCGGGGAGCTGTTTTTT. Translated, it gives CATSDWKGPGELFF.